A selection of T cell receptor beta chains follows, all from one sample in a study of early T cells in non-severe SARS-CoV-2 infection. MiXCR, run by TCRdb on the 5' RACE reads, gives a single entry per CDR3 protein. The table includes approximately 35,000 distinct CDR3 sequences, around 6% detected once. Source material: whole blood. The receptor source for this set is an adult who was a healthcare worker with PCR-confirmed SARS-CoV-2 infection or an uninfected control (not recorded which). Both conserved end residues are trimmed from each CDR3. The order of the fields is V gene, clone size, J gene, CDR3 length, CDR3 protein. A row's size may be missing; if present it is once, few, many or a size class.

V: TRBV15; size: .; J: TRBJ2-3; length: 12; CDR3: ATSFTSGTDTQY
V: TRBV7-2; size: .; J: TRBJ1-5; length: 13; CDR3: ASSLARTGYSPQH
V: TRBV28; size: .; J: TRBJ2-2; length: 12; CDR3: ASVQGTGTGELF
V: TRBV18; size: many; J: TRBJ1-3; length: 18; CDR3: ASSALGRRDSLSSGNTIY
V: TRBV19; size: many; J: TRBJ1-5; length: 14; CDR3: ASSIAAGNSNQPQH
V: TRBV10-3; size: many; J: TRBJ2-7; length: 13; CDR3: AIKTGQDLPYEQY
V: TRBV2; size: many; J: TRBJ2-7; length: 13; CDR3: ASSEEGQGAYEQY
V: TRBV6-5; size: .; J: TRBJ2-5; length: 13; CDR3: ASSYFAGAQETQY
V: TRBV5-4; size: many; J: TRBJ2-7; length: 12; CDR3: ASSLVPGKDEQY
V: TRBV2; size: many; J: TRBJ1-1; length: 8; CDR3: ASSQIEAF
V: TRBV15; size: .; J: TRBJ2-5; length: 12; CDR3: ATSGRGGAETQY
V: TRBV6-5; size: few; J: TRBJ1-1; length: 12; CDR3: ASSYVDRQGQAF
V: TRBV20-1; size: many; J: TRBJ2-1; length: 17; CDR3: SARDSTGLAGGRLTEQF
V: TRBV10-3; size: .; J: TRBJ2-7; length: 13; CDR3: AISETSGGSYEQY
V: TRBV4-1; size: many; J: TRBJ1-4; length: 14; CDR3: ASSQDLRVSGEKLF
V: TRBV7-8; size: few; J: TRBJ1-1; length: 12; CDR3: ASSLAGENTEAF
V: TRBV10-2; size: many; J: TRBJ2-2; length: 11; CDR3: ASNGQDTGELF
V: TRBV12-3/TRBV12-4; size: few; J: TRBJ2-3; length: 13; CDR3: ASSYRELEADTQY
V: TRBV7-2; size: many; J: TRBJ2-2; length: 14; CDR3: ASSSVVGAGTGELF
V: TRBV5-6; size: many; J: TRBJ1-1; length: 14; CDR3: ASSLTGKHRNTEAF
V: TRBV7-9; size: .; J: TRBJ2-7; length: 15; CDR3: ASSLGKIGQASYEQY
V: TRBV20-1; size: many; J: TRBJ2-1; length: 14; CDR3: SARTSGGSSYNEQF
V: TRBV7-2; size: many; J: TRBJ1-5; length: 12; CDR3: ASSFTTGGQPQH
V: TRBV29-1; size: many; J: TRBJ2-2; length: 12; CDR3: SVVMGRGTGELF
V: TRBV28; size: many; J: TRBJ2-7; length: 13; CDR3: ASTEGRPGYYEQY
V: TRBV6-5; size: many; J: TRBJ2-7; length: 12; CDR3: ASSTRGALYEQY
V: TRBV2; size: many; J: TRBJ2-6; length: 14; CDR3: ASSRDTPVGANVLT
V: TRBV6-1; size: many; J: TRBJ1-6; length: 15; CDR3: ASSELRAGSYNSPLH
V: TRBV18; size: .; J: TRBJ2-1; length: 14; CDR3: ASSPKMASSYNEQF
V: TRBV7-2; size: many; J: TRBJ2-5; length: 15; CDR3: ASSSQLGTSGQETQY
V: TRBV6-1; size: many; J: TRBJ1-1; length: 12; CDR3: ASRSAGESTEAF
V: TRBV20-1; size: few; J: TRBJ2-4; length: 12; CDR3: SARPWGGADIQY
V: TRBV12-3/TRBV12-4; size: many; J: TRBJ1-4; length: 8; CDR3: ASSNEKLF
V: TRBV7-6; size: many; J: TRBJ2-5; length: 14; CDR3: ASSPGTGGAEETQY
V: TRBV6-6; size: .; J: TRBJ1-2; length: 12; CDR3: ASRTPDTNYGYT
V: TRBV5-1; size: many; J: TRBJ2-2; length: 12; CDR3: ASSLAVDTGELF
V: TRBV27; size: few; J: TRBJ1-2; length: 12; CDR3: ASSKDRQRRGYT
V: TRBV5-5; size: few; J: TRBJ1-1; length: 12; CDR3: ASSRGQGGTEAF
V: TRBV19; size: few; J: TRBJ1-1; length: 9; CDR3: ASSRSSEAF
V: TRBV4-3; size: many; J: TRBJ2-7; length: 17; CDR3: ASSQDPWMSGQGAREQY
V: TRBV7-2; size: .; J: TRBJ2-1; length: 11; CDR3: ASSEGIYNEQF
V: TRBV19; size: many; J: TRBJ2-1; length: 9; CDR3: ASSTGYEQF
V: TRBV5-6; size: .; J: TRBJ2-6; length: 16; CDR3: ASSSLEEGVSGANVPT